These 31 T cell receptor beta chains came from one sample sequenced in a study of cytomegalovirus exposure and HLA in healthy donors. PCR employed 60 Vbeta and 13 Jbeta primers. TCRdb keeps only in-frame clones here, not all; method: immunoSEQ multiplex PCR. The data hold hundreds of thousands of clones, with about 77% observed a single time. Sequenced input: PBMCs. The origin of the receptors is a boy between 10 and 17 years old in good health and CMV-seronegative.

The genes are TRBV7-6 and TRBJ2-2; 12 positions match TRBD2. The CDR3 runs to 16 residues. V lost 5 bases to trimming and J lost 4 bases; unmatched junction nucleotides: 5. Germline CDR1 SGHVS, CDR2 FNYEAQ. The CDR3 sequence: CASSPRTSGVTGELFF. CDR3 DNA sequence: TGTGCCAGCAGCCCCCGGACTAGCGGGGTCACCGGGGAGCTGTTTTTT.

This sequence joins TRBV7-2 and TRBJ2-1, with a possible D match to TRBD2 (6 bases). V lost 5 bases and J lost 6, with 17 bases in between. Germline lookup yields CDR1 SGHTA and CDR2 FQGNSA. The CDR3 runs 15 residues. The CDR3 DNA reads TGTGCCAGCAGCCGGGACGGTGGGAGGCTCAATGAGCAGTTCTTC. Amino acids: CASSRDGGRLNEQFF.

This chain joins TRBV5-1 and TRBJ2-7; 10 bases are a match to TRBD1. The J segment lost 3 bases and the V segment lost 4 bases, leaving 7 bases of the junction unmatched. This CDR3 comprises 15 residues. Germline V gene sequence: CDR1 SGHRS, CDR2 YFSETQ. The CDR3 DNA reads as TGCGCCAGCAGCCCTTGGACAGGGGGATTCTACGAGCAGTACTTC. Protein product: CASSPWTGGFYEQYF.

The chain is built from TRBV30 and TRBJ1-5, with D uncertain. From germline, CDR1 is GTSNPN and CDR2 SVGIG (reference sequence). V was shortened by 1 base and J by 4 bases, with 17 bases between the two germline ends. CDR3 length: 16 amino acids. The DNA for the CDR3 is TGTGCCTGGAGTGCTCCGGTGGGCCTAGCAAATCAGCCCCAGCATTTT. Translation gives CAWSAPVGLANQPQHF.

This chain uses TRBV30 with TRBJ1-2; unclear D gene. The germline gives CDR1 GTSNPN, CDR2 SVGIG (reference sequence). The germline V and J ends were trimmed by 4 bases and 2 bases, with 5 bases remaining between them. This CDR3 contains 11 residues. The chain's CDR3 is CAWTLNYGYTF. CDR3 sequence (DNA): TGTGCCTGGACCCTGAACTATGGCTACACCTTC.

This chain uses TRBV5-1 with TRBJ2-3; the D gene is possibly TRBD2 (7 bases). Trimming left V 4 bases short and J 4 bases short, with 25 bases between. Germline V gene data show CDR1 as SGHRS and CDR2 as YFSETQ. There are 18 residues in the CDR3. DNA for the CDR3: TGCGCCAGCAGCCAGAGGGGGGGGAGTTTACTAGCGCCAGATACGCAGTATTTT. It codes for CASSQRGGSLLAPDTQYF.

With respect to this clone: An end of the junction does not agree with germline; a read error may underlie this. This chain uses TRBV30 with TRBJ2-7; the D gene is possibly TRBD2 (6 bases). Per germline, CDR1 GTSNPN and CDR2 SVGIG (reference sequence). The CDR3 extends over 13 amino acids. CDR3 nucleotide sequence: TGTGCCTGGAGTGGTGGTACACCCGATAAGCGGGACTTC. Translating it yields CAWSGGTPDKRDF.

CDR3 in DNA: TGCAGCTTATTCGCACTAGGGGGTGACAATGAGCAGTTCTTC. Translation: CSLFALGGDNEQFF. This chain joins TRBV29-1 and TRBJ2-1, with D tentatively TRBD1 (6 bases). Germline assignment: CDR1 SQVTM and CDR2 ANQGSEA. The CDR3 runs to 14 residues. With 8 bases removed from V and 5 bases from J, the gap between germline ends came to 19 bases.

The chain employs TRBV30 and TRBJ2-3; TRBD2 matches 7 bases. In germline, CDR1 is GTSNPN, CDR2 SVGIG (reference sequence). The CDR3 is made up of 15 amino acids. V dropped 2 bases and J dropped 1; count of bases not matched to a gene: 6. DNA of the CDR3: TGTGCCTGGAGTCCTCAGCGGGGTCGCACAGATACGCAGTATTTT. It yields the protein CAWSPQRGRTDTQYF.

This clone has a handful of counts. The chain uses TRBV5-6 and TRBJ2-7; D uncertain. The CDR3 runs to 13 residues. V was trimmed by 4 bases and J by 4 bases, leaving 12 bases between them. The germline V gene has CDR1 SGHDT and CDR2 YYEEEE. As DNA, the CDR3 is TGTGCCAGCAGCGGGCTGGTCCCTTACGAGCAGTACTTC. Its translation: CASSGLVPYEQYF.

This clone is a singleton in its sample. The chain employs TRBV7-8 and TRBJ1-5; D unclear. V was trimmed by 1 base and J by 5 bases, leaving 6 bases between them. The CDR3 runs 13 residues. Germline CDR1 and CDR2: SGHVS and FQNEAQ. The CDR3 DNA sequence: TGTGCCAGCAGCTTAGTGAGGGATCAGCCCCAGCATTTT. Its translation: CASSLVRDQPQHF.

This clone has only a few counts. The chain links TRBV30 to TRBJ1-3; the D is unclear. CDR3 length equals 13 residues. Germline V gene lookup returns CDR1 GTSNPN and CDR2 SVGIG (reference sequence). The germline V and J ends were trimmed by 0 bases and 1 base, with 4 bases remaining between them. CDR3 DNA: TGTGCCTGGAGTGTCTCTTCTGGAAACACCATATATTTT. This sequence encodes CAWSVSSGNTIYF.

J is TRBJ1-1 and V is TRBV30, with a possible D match to TRBD1 (6 bases). V was pared by 5 bases and J by 0 bases, with 13 bases between. CDR1 is GTSNPN, CDR2 SVGIG, per germline (reference sequence). The CDR3 is 14 residues long. The CDR3 coding sequence is TGTGCCTGGGATGACAGGACCATGAACACTGAAGCTTTCTTT. Translation: CAWDDRTMNTEAFF.

CDR3 coding DNA: TGTGCCAGCAGCGCCGGAAGAGGCCTCTCTGGGGCCAACGTCCTGACTTTC. This codes for CASSAGRGLSGANVLTF. V usage is TRBV7-2 and J usage is TRBJ2-6; D unresolved. Germline V lookup: CDR1 SGHTA, CDR2 FQGNSA. The CDR3 runs 17 residues. Between the trimmed V and J ends, which lost 5 bases and 0 bases, there was a span of 14 bases.

The gene calls are TRBV2 and TRBJ1-5; tentative D call: TRBD1 (5 bases). The CDR3 length is 14 residues. Between the trimmed V and J ends, which lost 2 bases and 7 bases, there was a span of 12 bases. CDR1 is SNHLY, CDR2 FYNNEI, per germline. CDR3 in amino acids: CASSELRGGQPQHF. CDR3 bases: TGTGCCAGCAGTGAATTAAGGGGTGGACAGCCCCAGCATTTT.

The chain combines TRBV2 with TRBJ2-2, with D tentatively TRBD2 (6 bases). This CDR3 is 16 amino acids long. Trimming cost V 2 bases and J 5 bases, with 15 bases left between them. Germline CDR1 is SNHLY and CDR2 is FYNNEI. The CDR3 sequence: CASSESGAGNTGELFF. Written as DNA, the CDR3 is TGTGCCAGCAGTGAATCCGGCGCGGGGAATACCGGGGAGCTGTTTTTT.

The genes are TRBV2 and TRBJ2-5, with 12 bases identical to TRBD2. The CDR3 is made up of 15 amino acids. Germline values: CDR1 SNHLY, CDR2 FYNNEI. With 5 bases clipped from V and 5 bases from J, the junction kept 6 bases outside the gene matches. The CDR3: CASSKLAGGIETQYF. CDR3 nucleotide sequence: TGTGCCAGCAGTAAACTAGCGGGGGGCATCGAGACCCAGTACTTC.

About this clone itself: In the same sample, other DNA sequences code for this CDR3. The chain employs TRBV30 and TRBJ2-7; 7 bases line up with TRBD1. With 2 bases clipped from V and 4 bases from J, the junction kept 2 bases outside the gene matches. This CDR3 has 12 residues. CDR1 is GTSNPN, CDR2 SVGIG, per germline (reference sequence). This CDR3 reads CAWSPGGYEQYF. CDR3 DNA: TGTGCCTGGAGTCCAGGGGGTTACGAGCAGTACTTC.

This rearrangement joins TRBV2 to TRBJ2-2; no definite D call. V was trimmed by 10 bases and J by 8 bases, leaving 8 bases between them. The CDR3 length is 10 residues. Per the germline V gene, CDR1 is SNHLY and CDR2 is FYNNEI. For the CDR3, the DNA is TGTGCCAACACCGGGGGGGAGCTGTTTTTT. It encodes CANTGGELFF. Using reference TRBV2 and TRBJ2-2 for the parts outside the CDR3, the full variable domain is EPEVTQTPSHQVTQMGQEVILRCVPISNHLYFYWYRQILGQKVEFLVSFYNNEISEKSEIFDDQFSVERPDGSNFTLKIRSTKLEDSAMYFCANTGGELFFGEGSRLTVL.

This chain joins TRBV5-6 and TRBJ2-2, with TRBD2 matching over 10 bases. The CDR3 length is 16 residues. Germline CDR1 SGHDT, CDR2 YYEEEE. The junction had 5 bases not matched to a gene; V was cut back by 1 base and J by 5 bases. The CDR3 DNA reads TGTGCCAGCAGCTTGAGCGGGAGGGCCAGTACCGGGGAGCTGTTTTTT. Protein product: CASSLSGRASTGELFF.

V usage is TRBV5-1 and J usage is TRBJ1-2; possibly TRBD1 for D (6 bases). Germline V lookup: CDR1 SGHRS, CDR2 YFSETQ. This CDR3 contains 14 residues. V was pared by 1 base and J by 9 bases, with 16 bases between. The chain's CDR3 is CASSLRSTGCSYTF. The CDR3 DNA reads TGCGCCAGCAGCTTGAGAAGCACAGGGTGTAGCTACACCTTC.

The rearrangement uses TRBV25-1 and TRBJ1-2; the D gene is possibly TRBD1 (6 bases). This CDR3 is 15 amino acids long. Germline V gene data show CDR1 as MGHDK and CDR2 as SYGVNS. The V and J ends lost 4 bases and 3 bases respectively, with 15 bases between them. CDR3 sequence: CASSVGPAGDYGYTF. The CDR3 DNA sequence: TGTGCCAGCAGTGTTGGGCCCGCAGGGGACTATGGCTACACCTTC.

This sequence joins TRBV5-1 and TRBJ2-1, with 11 nucleotides matching TRBD2. The CDR3 has 15 amino acids. CDR1 and CDR2 from the germline V gene are SGHRS and YFSETQ. The junction had 5 bases not matched to a gene; V was cut back by 4 bases and J by 5 bases. CDR3 in amino acids: CASSLLAGAHNEQFF. In DNA form, the CDR3 reads TGCGCCAGCAGCCTACTAGCGGGAGCCCACAATGAGCAGTTCTTC.

J is TRBJ1-2 and V is TRBV7-3; 7 nucleotides line up with TRBD1. CDR3 size: 13 residues. Germline loops: CDR1 SGHTA, CDR2 FQGTGA. The junction had 2 bases not matched to a gene; V was cut back by 3 bases and J by 4 bases. The CDR3 here is CASSLTGSYGYTF. CDR3 bases: TGTGCCAGCAGCTTGACAGGGTCCTATGGCTACACCTTC.

V and J are TRBV5-1 and TRBJ2-1, with a tentative D call TRBD2 (6 bases). Germline loops: CDR1 SGHRS, CDR2 YFSETQ. The CDR3 is made up of 15 amino acids. Trimming left V 0 bases short and J 4 bases short, with 11 bases between. CDR3 amino acids: CASSLAGLEYNEQFF. As DNA, the CDR3 is TGCGCCAGCAGCTTGGCGGGACTGGAGTACAATGAGCAGTTCTTC.

The chain links TRBV25-1 to TRBJ2-1; 12 bases fit TRBD2. Trimming removed 1 base from V and 8 bases from J; junction bases left unmatched: 12. The CDR3 has 18 amino acids. Germline assignment: CDR1 MGHDK and CDR2 SYGVNS. The CDR3 sequence: CASSEWTSGTVQRDEQFF. The DNA of the CDR3 is TGTGCCAGCAGTGAATGGACTAGCGGGACCGTACAAAGGGATGAGCAGTTCTTC.

The table lists this clone with a count of one. The chain couples TRBV27 to TRBJ2-7; D call uncertain. V lost 2 bases to trimming and J lost 0 bases, with 5 bases between them. Germline V gene data show CDR1 as MNHEY and CDR2 as SMNVEV (reference sequence). This CDR3 comprises 13 residues. The chain's CDR3 is CASSLLSSYEQYF. CDR3 bases: TGTGCCAGCAGTTTACTGAGCTCCTACGAGCAGTACTTC.

The rearrangement uses TRBV12-2 and TRBJ1-2. TRBV12-2 is recorded as a pseudogene. CDR3 length equals 17 residues. The CDR3, as DNA: TGTGCAAGTCGCTTAAAGGGGACTTGGCTCCTAAACTATGGCTACACCTTC. Residues: CASRLKGTWLLNYGYTF.

In its sample, this clone was seen once. The chain carries TRBV11-2 and TRBJ1-2; tentatively, D is TRBD1 (6 bases). The germline V gene has CDR1 SGHAT and CDR2 FQNNGV. V lost 1 base, J lost 8 bases, and 11 bases lay in between. The CDR3 sequence is 13 residues long. CDR3 DNA sequence: TGTGCCAGCAGCTTAGGATGGACAGACGGCTACACCTTC. Amino acids: CASSLGWTDGYTF.

This chain connects TRBV7-6 to TRBJ2-7; 10 positions match TRBD1. Germline lookup yields CDR1 SGHVS and CDR2 FNYEAQ. Unmatched junction bases numbered 8, after V lost 3 bases and J lost 3 bases. This CDR3 has 16 residues. CDR3 amino acids: CASSLNPGQGRYEQYF. The CDR3 DNA is TGTGCCAGCAGCTTGAATCCGGGACAGGGGCGCTACGAGCAGTACTTC.

As regards this clone: The junction differs from germline at one of its ends, possibly a read error. The chain carries TRBV15 and TRBJ2-1, with a tentative D call TRBD1 (9 bases). This CDR3 has 13 amino acids. Per the germline V gene, CDR1 is LNHNV and CDR2 is YYDKDF (reference sequence). The CDR3 spells CAASGGQGFLQFF. In DNA, the CDR3 is TGTGCCGCCAGCGGGGGACAGGGTTTCCTACAGTTCTTC.